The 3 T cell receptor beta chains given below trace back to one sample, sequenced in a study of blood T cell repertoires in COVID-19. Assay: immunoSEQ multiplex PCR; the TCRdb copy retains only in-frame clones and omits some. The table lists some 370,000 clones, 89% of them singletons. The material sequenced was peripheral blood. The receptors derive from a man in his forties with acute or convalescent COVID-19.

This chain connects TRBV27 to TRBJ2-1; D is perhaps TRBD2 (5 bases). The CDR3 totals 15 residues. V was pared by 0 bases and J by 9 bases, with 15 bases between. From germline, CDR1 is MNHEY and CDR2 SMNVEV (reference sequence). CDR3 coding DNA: TGTGCCAGCAGTTTATCTGGTAGCTACCGGGGTGAGCAGTTCTTC. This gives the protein CASSLSGSYRGEQFF.

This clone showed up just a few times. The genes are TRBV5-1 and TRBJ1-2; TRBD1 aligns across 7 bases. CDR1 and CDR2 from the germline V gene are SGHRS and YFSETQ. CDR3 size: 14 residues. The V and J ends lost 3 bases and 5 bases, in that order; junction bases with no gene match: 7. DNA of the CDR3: TGCGCCAGCAGCTCAGGACAGGAAACGTATGGCTACACCTTC. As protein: CASSSGQETYGYTF.

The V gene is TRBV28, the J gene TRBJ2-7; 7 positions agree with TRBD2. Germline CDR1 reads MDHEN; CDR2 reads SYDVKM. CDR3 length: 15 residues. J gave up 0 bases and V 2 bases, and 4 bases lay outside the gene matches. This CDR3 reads CASSLVREASYEQYF. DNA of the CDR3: TGTGCCAGCAGTTTAGTCCGGGAGGCCTCCTACGAGCAGTACTTC.